The present entry profiles one T cell receptor beta chain with its context. This sample stems from a study of blood T cell repertoires in COVID-19. Measured with immunoSEQ multiplex PCR; TCRdb has only the in-frame clones, and not every one. Of about 160,000 clones in the sample, approximately 79% were seen once. The source is a woman in her thirties or forties with COVID-19, enrolled during active disease. Material for sequencing was peripheral blood.

Here the CDR3 reads CASSWTRLPTGELFF. Written as DNA, the CDR3 is TGTGCCAGCAGCTGGACTAGGCTACCCACCGGGGAGCTGTTTTTT. The rearrangement joins TRBV6-2 or TRBV6-3 to TRBJ2-2; 7 nucleotides align to TRBD2. The CDR3 covers 15 residues. Per the germline V gene, CDR1 is MNHEY and CDR2 is SVGEGT. The J segment lost 4 bases and the V segment lost 6 bases, leaving 8 bases of the junction unmatched.